Listed here are 7 T cell receptor beta chains from one sample, sequenced in a study of T cells after yellow fever vaccination. One entry per CDR3 protein results from TCRdb running MiXCR on the 5' RACE reads. The table includes roughly 85,000 distinct CDR3 sequences, approximately 12% detected once. The sample consisted of CD8+ T cells not binding an NS4B(214-222) dextramer, sorted from PBMCs, taken 21 days after the first yellow fever vaccination. These receptors came from a man younger than 35 who received the YFV17D yellow fever vaccine.

V is TRBV11-2 and J is TRBJ2-1; 14 bases match TRBD2. J was trimmed by 2 bases and V by 2 bases; bases with no gene match: 8. CDR3 length equals 19 residues. CDR1 is SGHAT, CDR2 FQNNGV, per germline. CDR3 region: CASSLSGTSGGPTYNEQFF. In DNA, the CDR3 is TGTGCCAGCAGCTTATCCGGGACTAGCGGGGGCCCTACCTACAATGAGCAGTTCTTC.

This chain connects TRBV6-6 to TRBJ2-7; maybe TRBD1 (6 bases). V shed 8 bases and J shed 0 bases, with 8 bases lying between them. Germline lookup yields CDR1 MNHNY and CDR2 SVGAGI (reference sequence). The CDR3 runs to 12 residues. The CDR3 protein is CASQGSSYEQYF. The CDR3 coding sequence is TGTGCCAGCCAGGGGAGCTCCTACGAGCAGTACTTC.

The chain carries TRBV11-2 and TRBJ2-1, with a weak D call TRBD1 (5 bases). CDR1 and CDR2 (germline): SGHAT, FQNNGV. V was cut by 3 bases and J by 8 bases, with 17 bases left in between. This CDR3 region has 15 residues. CDR3 bases: TGTGCCAGCAGCTTGCAGGGAAATGCACAGGATGAGCAGTTCTTC. Translated, it gives CASSLQGNAQDEQFF.

This clonotype was seen only a few times. CDR3 nucleotide sequence: TGTGCCAGCAGCGACCCCCCCTACGAGCAGTACTTC. It yields the protein CASSDPPYEQYF. The rearrangement joins TRBV2 to TRBJ2-7; no reliable D call. V was pared by 6 bases and J by 2 bases, with 8 bases between. Looked up from germline, CDR1 is SNHLY and CDR2 is FYNNEI. The CDR3 consists of 12 residues.

The V and J genes are TRBV18 and TRBJ1-2; maybe TRBD1 (5 bases). The V gene lost 0 bases and the J gene lost 0 bases, with 8 bases spanning the gap. CDR3 length: 15 residues. CDR1 KGHSH and CDR2 LQKENI come from the germline V gene. The CDR3 sequence is CASSPPGTANYGYTF. The CDR3 DNA reads TGTGCCAGCTCACCACCGGGGACGGCTAACTATGGCTACACCTTC.

This chain links TRBV6-1 with TRBJ1-5; D may be TRBD1 (5 bases). CDR3 size: 15 residues. The V gene's germline CDR1 is MNHNS and CDR2 SASEGT. The V and J ends lost 8 bases and 2 bases respectively, with 16 bases between them. Written as DNA, the CDR3 is TGTGCCAGCGAAAGCGGGGGATTTGGCAATCAGCCCCAGCATTTT. Encoded protein: CASESGGFGNQPQHF.

This clonotype was observed at least ten times. The gene calls are TRBV5-5 and TRBJ1-1; 8 bases are a match to TRBD1. Germline CDR1 and CDR2: SGHKS and YYEKEE (reference sequence). CDR3 size: 13 residues. V lost 4 bases and J lost 4; bases outside the gene matches: 3. CDR3 nucleotides: TGTGCCAGCAGCCGAACAGGGGGCACTGAAGCTTTCTTT. Amino acid sequence: CASSRTGGTEAFF.